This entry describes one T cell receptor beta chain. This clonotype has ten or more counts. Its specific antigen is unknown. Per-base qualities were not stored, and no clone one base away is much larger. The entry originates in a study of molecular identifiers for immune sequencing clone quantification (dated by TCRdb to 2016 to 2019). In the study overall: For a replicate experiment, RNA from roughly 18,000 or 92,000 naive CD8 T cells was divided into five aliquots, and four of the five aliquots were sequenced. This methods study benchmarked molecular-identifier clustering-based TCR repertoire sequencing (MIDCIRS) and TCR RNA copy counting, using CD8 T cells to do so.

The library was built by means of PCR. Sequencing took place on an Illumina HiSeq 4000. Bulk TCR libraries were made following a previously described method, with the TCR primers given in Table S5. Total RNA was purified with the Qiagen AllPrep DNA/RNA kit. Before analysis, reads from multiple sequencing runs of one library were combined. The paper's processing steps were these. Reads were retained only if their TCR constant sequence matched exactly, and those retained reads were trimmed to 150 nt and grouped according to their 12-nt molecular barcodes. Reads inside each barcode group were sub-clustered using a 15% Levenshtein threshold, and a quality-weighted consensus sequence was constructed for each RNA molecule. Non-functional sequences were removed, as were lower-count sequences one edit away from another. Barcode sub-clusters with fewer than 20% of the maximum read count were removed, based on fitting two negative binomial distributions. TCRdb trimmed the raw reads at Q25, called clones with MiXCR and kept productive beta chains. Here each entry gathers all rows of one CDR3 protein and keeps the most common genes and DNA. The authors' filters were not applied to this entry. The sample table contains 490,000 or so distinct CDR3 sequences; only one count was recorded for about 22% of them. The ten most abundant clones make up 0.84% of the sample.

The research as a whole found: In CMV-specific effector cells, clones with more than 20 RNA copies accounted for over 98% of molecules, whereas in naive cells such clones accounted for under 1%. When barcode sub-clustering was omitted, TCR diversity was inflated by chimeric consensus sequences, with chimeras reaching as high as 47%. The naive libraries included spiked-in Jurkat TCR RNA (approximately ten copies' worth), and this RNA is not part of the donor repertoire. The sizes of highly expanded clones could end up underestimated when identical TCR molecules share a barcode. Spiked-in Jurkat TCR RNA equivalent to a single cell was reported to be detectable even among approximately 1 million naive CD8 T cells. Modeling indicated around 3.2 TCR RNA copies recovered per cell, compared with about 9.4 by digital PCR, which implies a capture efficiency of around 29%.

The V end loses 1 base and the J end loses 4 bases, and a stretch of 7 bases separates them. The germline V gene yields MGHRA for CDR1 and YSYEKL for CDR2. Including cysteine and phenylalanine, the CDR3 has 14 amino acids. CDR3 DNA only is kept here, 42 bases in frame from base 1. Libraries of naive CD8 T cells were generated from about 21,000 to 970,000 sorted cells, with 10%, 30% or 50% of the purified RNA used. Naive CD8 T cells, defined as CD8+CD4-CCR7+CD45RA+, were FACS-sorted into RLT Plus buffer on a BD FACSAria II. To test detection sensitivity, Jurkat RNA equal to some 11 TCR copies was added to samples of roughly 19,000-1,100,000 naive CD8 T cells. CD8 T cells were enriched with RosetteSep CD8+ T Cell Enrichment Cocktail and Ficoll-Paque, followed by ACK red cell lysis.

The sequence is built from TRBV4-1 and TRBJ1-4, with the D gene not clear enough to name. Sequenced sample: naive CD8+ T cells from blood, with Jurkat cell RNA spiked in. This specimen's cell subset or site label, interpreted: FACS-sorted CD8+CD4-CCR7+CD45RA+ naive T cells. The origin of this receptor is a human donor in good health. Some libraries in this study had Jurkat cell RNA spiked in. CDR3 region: CASSQVGNNEKLFF. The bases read TGCGCCAGCAGCCAAGTGGGGAATAATGAAAAACTGTTTTTT.